The following is a T cell receptor beta chain sequence with its context. Its specificity is unknown. This specimen belongs to a study of beta chain features in type 1 diabetes. Overall study results and limits: Cells carrying high TCR expression could end up over-represented when cDNA is sequenced. These data did not resolve whether HLA type affects TCRB rearrangement. Among all four CD4+ subsets, Type 1 diabetes patients had TCRB CDR3s that were moderately but significantly shorter.

What was sequenced were expressed TCRB transcripts, since all of the isolated RNA had been reverse transcribed. The assay was immunoSEQ multiplex PCR, and TCRdb's table has in-frame clones only and misses some. In the table there are some 660,000 clones, about 14% of which are singletons. Germline V gene data show CDR1 as SGHNT and CDR2 as YENEEA. This CDR3 is built from 15 residues. The germline V and J ends were trimmed by 4 bases and 2 bases, with 13 bases remaining between them. V and J are TRBV11-3 and TRBJ2-3, with a tentative D call TRBD2 (5 bases). Sequenced: naive CD4+ T cells from blood. The TCR originated in a young man with type 1 diabetes. The chain's CDR3 is CASSSYSDSTDTQYF. The CDR3 DNA reads TGTGCCAGCAGCTCCTACTCGGACTCCACAGATACGCAGTATTTT. The variable domain in full, with the rest retrieved from reference TRBV11-3 and TRBJ2-3, is EAGVVQSPRYKIIEKKQPVAFWCNPISGHNTLYWYLQNLGQGPELLIRYENEEAVDDSQLPKDRFSAERLKGVDSTLKIQPAELGDSAVYLCASSSYSDSTDTQYFGPGTRLTVL.